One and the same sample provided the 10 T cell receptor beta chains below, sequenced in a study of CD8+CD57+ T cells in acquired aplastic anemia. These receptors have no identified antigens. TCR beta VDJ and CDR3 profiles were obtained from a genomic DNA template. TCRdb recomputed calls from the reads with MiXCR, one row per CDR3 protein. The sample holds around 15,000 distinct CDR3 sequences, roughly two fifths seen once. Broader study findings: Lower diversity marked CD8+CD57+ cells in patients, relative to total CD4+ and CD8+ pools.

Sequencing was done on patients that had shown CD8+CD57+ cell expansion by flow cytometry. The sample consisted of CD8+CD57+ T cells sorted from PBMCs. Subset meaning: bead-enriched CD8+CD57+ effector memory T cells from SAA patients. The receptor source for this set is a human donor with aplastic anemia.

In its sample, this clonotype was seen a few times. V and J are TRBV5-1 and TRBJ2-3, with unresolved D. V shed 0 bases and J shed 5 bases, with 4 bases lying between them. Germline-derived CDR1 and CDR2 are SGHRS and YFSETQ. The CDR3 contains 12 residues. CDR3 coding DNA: TGCGCCAGCAGCTTGGGTGGAGATACGCAGTATTTT. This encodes CASSLGGDTQYF.

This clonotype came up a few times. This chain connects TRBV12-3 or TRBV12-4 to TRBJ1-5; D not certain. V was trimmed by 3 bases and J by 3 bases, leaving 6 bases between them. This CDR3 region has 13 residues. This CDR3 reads CASSFEHNQPQHF. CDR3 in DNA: TGTGCCAGCAGTTTCGAACACAATCAGCCCCAGCATTTT.

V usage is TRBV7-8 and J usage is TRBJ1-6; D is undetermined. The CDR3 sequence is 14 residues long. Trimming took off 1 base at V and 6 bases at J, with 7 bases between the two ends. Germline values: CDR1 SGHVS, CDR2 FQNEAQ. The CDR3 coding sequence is TGTGCCAGCAGCTTAGTCACCAGTAATTCACCCCTCCACTTT. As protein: CASSLVTSNSPLHF.

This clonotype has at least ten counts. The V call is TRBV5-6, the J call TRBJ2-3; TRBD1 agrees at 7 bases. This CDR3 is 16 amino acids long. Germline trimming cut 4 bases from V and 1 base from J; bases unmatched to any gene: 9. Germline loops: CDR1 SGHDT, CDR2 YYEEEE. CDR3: CASSGKTGWGTDTQYF. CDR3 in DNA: TGTGCCAGCAGCGGAAAGACAGGGTGGGGCACAGATACGCAGTATTTT. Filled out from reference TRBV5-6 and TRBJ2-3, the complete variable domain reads DAGVTQSPTHLIKTRGQQVTLRCSPKSGHDTVSWYQQALGQGPQFIFQYYEEEERQRGNFPDRFSGHQFPNYSSELNVNALLLGDSALYLCASSGKTGWGTDTQYFGPGTRLTVL.

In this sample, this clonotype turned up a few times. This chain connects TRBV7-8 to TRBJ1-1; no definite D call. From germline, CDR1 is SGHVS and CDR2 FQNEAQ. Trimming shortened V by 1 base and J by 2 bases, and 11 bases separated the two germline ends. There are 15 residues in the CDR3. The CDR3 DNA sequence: TGTGCCAGCAGCTTAGAACGGGTCTCAAACACTGAAGCTTTCTTT. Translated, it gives CASSLERVSNTEAFF.

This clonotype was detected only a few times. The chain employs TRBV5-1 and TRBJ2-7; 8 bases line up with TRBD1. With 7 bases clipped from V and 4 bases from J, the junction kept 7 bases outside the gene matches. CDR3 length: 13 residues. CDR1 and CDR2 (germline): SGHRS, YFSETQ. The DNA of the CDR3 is TGCGCCAGCGCCCGGGACAGGTGGTACGAGCAGTACTTC. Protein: CASARDRWYEQYF.

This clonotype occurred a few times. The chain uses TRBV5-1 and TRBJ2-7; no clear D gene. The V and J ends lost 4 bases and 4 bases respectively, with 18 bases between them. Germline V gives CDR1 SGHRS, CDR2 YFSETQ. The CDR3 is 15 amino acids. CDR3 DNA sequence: TGCGCCAGCAGCCCTGGGGTCACGGTTCCGTACGAGCAGTACTTC. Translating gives CASSPGVTVPYEQYF. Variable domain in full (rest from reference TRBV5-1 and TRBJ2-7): KAGVTQTPRYLIKTRGQQVTLSCSPISGHRSVSWYQQTPGQGLQFLFEYFSETQRNKGNFPGRFSGRQFSNSRSEMNVSTLELGDSALYLCASSPGVTVPYEQYFGPGTRLTVT.

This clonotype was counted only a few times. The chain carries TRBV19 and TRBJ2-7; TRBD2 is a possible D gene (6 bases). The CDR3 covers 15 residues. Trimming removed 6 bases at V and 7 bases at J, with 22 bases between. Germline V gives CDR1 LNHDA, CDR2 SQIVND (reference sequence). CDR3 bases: TGTGCCAGTAGGGGGACGGGACTTGCCGTATGGGAGCAGTACTTC. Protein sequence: CASRGTGLAVWEQYF.

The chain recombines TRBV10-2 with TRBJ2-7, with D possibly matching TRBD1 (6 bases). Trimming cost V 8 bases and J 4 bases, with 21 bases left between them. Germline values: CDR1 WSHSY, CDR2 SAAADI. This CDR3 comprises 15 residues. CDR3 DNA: TGCGCCAGCGCTCACCAAGGGACAAGAGGTTACGAGCAGTACTTC. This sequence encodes CASAHQGTRGYEQYF.

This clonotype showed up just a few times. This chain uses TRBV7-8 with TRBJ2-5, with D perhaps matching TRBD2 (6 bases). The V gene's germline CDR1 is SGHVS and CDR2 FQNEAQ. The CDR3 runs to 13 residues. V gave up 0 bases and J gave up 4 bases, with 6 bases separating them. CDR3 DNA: TGTGCCAGCAGCTTAGCGGGGGGAGAGACCCAGTACTTC. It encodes CASSLAGGETQYF.